The T cell receptor (beta chain) described here comes from a study of regulatory T cells in long-lasting Graves disease. Study-wide background: Graves' cases, newly diagnosed, had used antithyroid drugs under 3 months.

The time point here: newly diagnosed GD, antithyroid drugs for less than 3 months. PBMC RNA was the source of the TCR library. Graves' disease diagnoses followed American Thyroid Association guidelines. This clonotype was detected ten times or more. The antigen is not known. Germline CDR1 is SGHVS and CDR2 is FQNEAQ. Between the trimmed V and J ends, which lost 5 bases and 0 bases, there was a span of 13 bases. The CDR3 covers 15 residues. Notes on the study in general: Persistent Graves' patients showed a TCR diversity that was lower than that of newly diagnosed ones.

With iRepertoire HTBI primers and Arm-PCR of CDR3 regions, TCR beta libraries were built. TCRdb called the multiplex PCR reads again in MiXCR, with one record for every CDR3 protein. Seen here are under 450,000 distinct CDR3 sequences, approximately 12% observed once, and the top ten hold approximately 19%. The sample also formed part of further work on T cells in Graves' hyperthyroidism and ophthalmopathy. Per that study: HTBI primers drove first-round RT-PCR of the TCR CDR3.

V usage is TRBV7-8 and J usage is TRBJ1-2; the D gene is possibly TRBD1 (6 bases). The sample here was peripheral blood mononuclear cells (PBMCs), taken at new diagnosis, from a patient treated with antithyroid drugs. This sequence was found in a woman aged 18-35 years with Graves disease. CDR3 bases: TGTGCCAGCAGCCCTAGGACAGCATCTAACTATGGCTACACCTTC. Encoded protein: CASSPRTASNYGYTF.